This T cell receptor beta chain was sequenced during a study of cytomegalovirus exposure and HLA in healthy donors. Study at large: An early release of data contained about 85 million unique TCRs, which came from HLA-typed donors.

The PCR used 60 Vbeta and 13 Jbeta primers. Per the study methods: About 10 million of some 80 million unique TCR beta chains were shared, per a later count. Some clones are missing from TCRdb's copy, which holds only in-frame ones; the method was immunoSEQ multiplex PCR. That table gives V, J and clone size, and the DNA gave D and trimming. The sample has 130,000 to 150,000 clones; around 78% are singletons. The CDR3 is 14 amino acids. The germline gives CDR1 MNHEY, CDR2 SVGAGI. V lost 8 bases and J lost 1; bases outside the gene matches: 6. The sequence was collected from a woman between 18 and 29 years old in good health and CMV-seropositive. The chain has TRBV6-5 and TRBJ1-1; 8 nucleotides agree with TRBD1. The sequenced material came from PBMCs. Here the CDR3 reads CASRRTGRNTEAFF. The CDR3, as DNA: TGTGCCAGCCGCCGGACAGGGCGGAACACTGAAGCTTTCTTT.